This TCR beta chain derives from a study of beta chain features in type 1 diabetes. General study points: Comparison showed that naive, central memory and Treg TCRB repertoires appeared more similar among patients than among healthy donors.

For this clone: Its specificity is not known.

A single heparinised blood sample, averaging approximately 0.12 L, was obtained per donor. This CDR3 contains 15 residues. The V and J ends lost 0 bases and 9 bases respectively, with 18 bases between them. The germline gives CDR1 SGHRS, CDR2 YFSETQ. Investigators reverse transcribed all isolated RNA, so they sequenced expressed TCRB transcripts. Using immunoSEQ multiplex PCR, the repertoire was profiled, and TCRdb retains in-frame clones only, with some absent. This sample has some 150,000 clones, with roughly 10% found just once. This clonotype was sampled from a middle-aged woman in good health. Sequencing was carried out using central memory CD4+ T cells from blood. The genes are TRBV5-1 and TRBJ1-1; D not certain. CDR3 amino acids: CASSLGARQVSQAFF. The DNA of the CDR3 is TGCGCCAGCAGCTTGGGGGCCCGTCAGGTGAGTCAAGCTTTCTTT.